This T cell receptor beta chain was sequenced in a study of blood T cell repertoires in COVID-19 (TCRdb year 2020). The study in broad terms: Samples covering the acute and convalescent phases of COVID-19 were provided by collaborators in the United States, Italy and Spain. The prospective study material was composed of cDNA or gDNA derived from T cells, B-cell-depleted T cells, or PBMCs. Deeply sampled blood TCRbeta repertoires from subjects exposed to, actively infected with, or recovered from COVID-19 were included in the dataset. The repertoires were made available in a free public database intended to serve as a resource for research on the immune response to SARS-CoV-2. The samples were drawn from two sources: the first 160 participants of the ongoing ImmuneRACE study, and 1,200 or so subjects contributed by 6 global collaborators. The sample metadata nearly always contained a de-identified subject ID, COVID-19 status, age in years and sex. Where available, HLA class I and class II types were taken from metadata supplied by the sample provider and were not determined by assay-based typing.

Broader findings and caveats from the paper: How much clinical and demographic metadata was included differed by source and by participant, and the metadata was provided uncurated.

The immunoSEQ Assay, a bias-controlled multiplex PCR, was used to amplify TCRbeta CDR3 regions from genomic DNA. The published analysis was carried out like this. The number of nucleated cells in each sample was estimated from the amplification of reference gene primers within the assay. To quantify the absolute abundance of each unique TCRbeta CDR3 rearrangement, sequence reads were collapsed and filtered. Productive Simpson clonality was computed per sample as the square root of Simpson's diversity index over productive rearrangements. TCRdb obtained this table from immuneACCESS and retained in-frame rearrangements with V and J assigned. These tables miss some clones; where compared with another copy, unresolved V genes account for less than half of the shortfall, and the remainder is unexplained. V, J and clone size reflect that table, while D and trimming were determined from the DNA. Recorded for this sample are over 120,000 clones; about three quarters of them occurred a single time. Approximately 4.5% of the sample lies in the top ten.

Whole blood was collected in K2EDTA tubes by collaborating institutions according to the institutions' own protocols. For TCRbeta analysis, collaborators shipped samples as frozen whole blood, isolated PBMCs, or DNA extracted from either of those sample types. As for this clone: The antigen it recognizes is unknown. No much larger clone is present one base from it, and per-base qualities are unavailable.

The TCR comes from a woman older than 75 with active or convalescent COVID-19. The sample taken for sequencing was peripheral blood.

The bases read TGTGCCAGCAGAACTGACAGCTCCTATAATTCACCCCTCCACTTT. The translation is CASRTDSSYNSPLHF. The V and J genes are TRBV28 and TRBJ1-6; D gene: possibly TRBD1, on 5 matching bases. The cysteine opens and the phenylalanine closes a CDR3 of 15 amino acids. Kept here is only the CDR3 DNA, which spans 45 bases and is read in frame from base 1. In the germline V gene, CDR1 corresponds to MDHEN and CDR2 to SYDVKM. Cut back by 6 bases and 0 bases, the V and J ends lie 9 bases apart.